Here is one T cell receptor (beta chain) with its context. Its antigen is unidentified. This sample is drawn from a study of cytomegalovirus exposure and HLA in healthy donors. Points from the study as a whole: There were some V segments, including TRBV6-2 and TRBV6-3, excluded as indistinguishable.

V shed 2 bases, J shed 6 bases, and the junction held 5 bases outside the gene matches. This CDR3 is 14 amino acids long. CDR1 is MNHNS, CDR2 SASEGT, per germline. PCR used 60 Vbeta primers and 13 Jbeta primers. Produced via immunoSEQ multiplex PCR; TCRdb's table is partial and in-frame only. The table has about 120,000 clones, roughly 80% seen once. V usage is TRBV6-1 and J usage is TRBJ2-7, with TRBD1 matching 9 bases. This TCR derives from a female donor in good health and CMV-seropositive. Material: PBMCs. In DNA, the CDR3 is TGTGCCAGCAGTGAAAGGGGACAGGGAGGCGAGCAGTACTTC. It encodes CASSERGQGGEQYF.